This T cell receptor beta chain was sequenced in a study of monozygotic twins with inflammatory bowel disease. Germline loops: CDR1 LGHNA, CDR2 YSLEER. The CDR3 totals 15 residues. Each UMI, carrying a 6-nucleotide sample barcode, came from template switching. TCRdb reprocessed the 5' RACE reads and keeps a single row for each CDR3 protein, giving no DNA. The specimen's table records 200,000 to 250,000 distinct CDR3 sequences. Details on this clonotype: Antigen unknown.

General study points: Possibly reflecting limited power, no difference in repertoire similarity was found between concordant and discordant twins. IBD patients share fewer clonotypes with other people than healthy twins do, especially with disease activity.

This sequence was found in a human donor with ulcerative colitis or Crohn's disease, or a healthy co-twin of an affected twin (not recorded which). The sequenced sample was blood. The rearrangement joins TRBV4-3 to TRBJ1-6. The CDR3 sequence is CASSQVSLGNSPLHF.